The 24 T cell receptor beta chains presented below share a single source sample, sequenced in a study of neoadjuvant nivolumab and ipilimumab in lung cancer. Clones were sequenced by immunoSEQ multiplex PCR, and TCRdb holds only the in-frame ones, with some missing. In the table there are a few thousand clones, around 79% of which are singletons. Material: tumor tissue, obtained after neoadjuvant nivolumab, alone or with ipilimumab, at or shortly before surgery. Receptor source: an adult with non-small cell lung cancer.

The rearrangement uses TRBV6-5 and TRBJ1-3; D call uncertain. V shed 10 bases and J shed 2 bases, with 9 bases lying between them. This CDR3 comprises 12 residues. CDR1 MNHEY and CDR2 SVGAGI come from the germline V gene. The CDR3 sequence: CATLGPGNTIYF. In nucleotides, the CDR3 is TGTGCCACCCTTGGGCCTGGAAACACCATATATTTT.

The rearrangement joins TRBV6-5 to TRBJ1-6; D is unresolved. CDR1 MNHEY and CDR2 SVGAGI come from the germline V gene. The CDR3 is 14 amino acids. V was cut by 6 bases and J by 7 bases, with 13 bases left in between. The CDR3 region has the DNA TGTGCCAGCAGACCCTCGGTTGCAAATTCACCCCTCCACTTT. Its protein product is CASRPSVANSPLHF.

CDR3 in DNA: TGTGCCAGCAGCTTATCGACCAGACAGCCCCAGCATTTT. This encodes CASSLSTRQPQHF. The chain couples TRBV7-2 to TRBJ1-5; no clear D gene. CDR1 is SGHTA, CDR2 FQGNSA, per germline. The CDR3 contains 13 residues. The V end lost 2 bases, the J end lost 7 bases, and 9 bases lay between the germline ends.

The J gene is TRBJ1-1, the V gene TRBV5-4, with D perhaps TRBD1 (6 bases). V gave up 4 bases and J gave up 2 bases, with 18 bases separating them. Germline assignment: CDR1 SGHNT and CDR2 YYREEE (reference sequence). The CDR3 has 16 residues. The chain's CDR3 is CASSPPGGQGNTEAFF. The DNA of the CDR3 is TGTGCCAGCAGCCCGCCGGGGGGGCAGGGAAACACTGAAGCTTTCTTT.

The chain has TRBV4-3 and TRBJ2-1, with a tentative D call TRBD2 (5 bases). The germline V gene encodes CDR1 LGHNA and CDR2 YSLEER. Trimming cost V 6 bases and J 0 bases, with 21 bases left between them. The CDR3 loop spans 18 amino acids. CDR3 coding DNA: TGCGCCAGCAGTCGGCGGGCGGTCGCGGACCGCTCCTACAATGAGCAGTTCTTC. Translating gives CASSRRAVADRSYNEQFF.

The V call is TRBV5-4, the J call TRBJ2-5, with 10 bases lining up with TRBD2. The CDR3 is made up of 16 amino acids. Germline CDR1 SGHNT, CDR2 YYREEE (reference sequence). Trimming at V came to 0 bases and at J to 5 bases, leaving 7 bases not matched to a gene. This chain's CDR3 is CASSLDGIAGGETQYF. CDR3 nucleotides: TGTGCCAGCAGCTTGGACGGTATAGCGGGGGGTGAGACCCAGTACTTC. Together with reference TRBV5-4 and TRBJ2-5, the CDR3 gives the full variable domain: ETGVTQSPTHLIKTRGQQVTLRCSSQSGHNTVSWYQQALGQGPQFIFQYYREEENGRGNFPPRFSGLQFPNYSSELNVNALELDDSALYLCASSLDGIAGGETQYFGPGTRLLVL.

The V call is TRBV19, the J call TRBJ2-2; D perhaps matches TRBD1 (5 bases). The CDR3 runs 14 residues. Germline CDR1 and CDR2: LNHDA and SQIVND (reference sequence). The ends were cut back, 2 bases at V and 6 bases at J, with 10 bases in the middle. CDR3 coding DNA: TGTGCCAGTAGTATAACTTGGGGCCCCGGGGAGCTGTTTTTT. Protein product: CASSITWGPGELFF.

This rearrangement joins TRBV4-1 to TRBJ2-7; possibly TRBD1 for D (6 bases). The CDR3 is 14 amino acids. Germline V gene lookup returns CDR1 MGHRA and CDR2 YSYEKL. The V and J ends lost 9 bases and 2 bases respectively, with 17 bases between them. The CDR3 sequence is CARHCRQATYEQYV. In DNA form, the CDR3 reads TGCGCCAGGCACTGCCGACAGGCGACCTACGAGCAGTACGTC.

DNA for the CDR3: TGTGCCAGCAGTTCCGGGACAGCGTCCCGAGAAGCTTTCTTT. It translates to CASSSGTASREAFF. V and J are TRBV28 and TRBJ1-1; 7 bases agree with TRBD1. Germline CDR1 MDHEN, CDR2 SYDVKM. With 4 bases clipped from V and 8 bases from J, the junction kept 10 bases outside the gene matches. This CDR3 is 14 amino acids long.

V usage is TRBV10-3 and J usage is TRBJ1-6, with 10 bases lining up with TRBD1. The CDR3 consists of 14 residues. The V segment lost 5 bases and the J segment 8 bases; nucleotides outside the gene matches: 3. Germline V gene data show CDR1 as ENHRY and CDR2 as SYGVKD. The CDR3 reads CAISLDRGDSPLHF. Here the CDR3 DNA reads TGTGCCATCAGTCTGGACAGGGGGGATTCACCCCTCCACTTT.

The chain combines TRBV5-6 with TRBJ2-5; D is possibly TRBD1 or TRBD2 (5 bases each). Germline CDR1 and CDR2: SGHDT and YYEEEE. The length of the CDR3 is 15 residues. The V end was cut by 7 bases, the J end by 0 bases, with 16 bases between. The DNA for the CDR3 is TGTGCCAGCGGGGGTACAGGCGTAAACCAAGAGACCCAGTACTTC. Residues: CASGGTGVNQETQYF. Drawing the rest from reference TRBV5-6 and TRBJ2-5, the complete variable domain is DAGVTQSPTHLIKTRGQQVTLRCSPKSGHDTVSWYQQALGQGPQFIFQYYEEEERQRGNFPDRFSGHQFPNYSSELNVNALLLGDSALYLCASGGTGVNQETQYFGPGTRLLVL.

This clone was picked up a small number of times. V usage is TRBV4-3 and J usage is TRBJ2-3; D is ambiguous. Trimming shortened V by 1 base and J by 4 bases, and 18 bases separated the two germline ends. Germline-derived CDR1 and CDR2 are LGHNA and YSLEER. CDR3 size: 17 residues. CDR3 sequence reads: CASSQAATSDLADTQYF. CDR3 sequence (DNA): TGCGCCAGCAGCCAAGCGGCAACGTCAGACTTGGCAGATACGCAGTATTTT.

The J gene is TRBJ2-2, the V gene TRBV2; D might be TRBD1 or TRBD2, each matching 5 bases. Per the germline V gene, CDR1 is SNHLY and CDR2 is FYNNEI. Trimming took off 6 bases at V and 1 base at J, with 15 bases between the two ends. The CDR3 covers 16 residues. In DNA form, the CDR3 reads TGTGCCAGCAGCCGTACCGGGGCCTTGAACACCGGGGAGCTGTTTTTT. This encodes CASSRTGALNTGELFF.

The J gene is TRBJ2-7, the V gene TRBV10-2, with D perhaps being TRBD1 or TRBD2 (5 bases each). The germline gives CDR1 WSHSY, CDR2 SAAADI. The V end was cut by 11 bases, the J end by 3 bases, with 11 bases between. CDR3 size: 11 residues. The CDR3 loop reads CAAGTFYEQYF. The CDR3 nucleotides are TGCGCCGCAGGGACCTTCTACGAGCAGTACTTC.

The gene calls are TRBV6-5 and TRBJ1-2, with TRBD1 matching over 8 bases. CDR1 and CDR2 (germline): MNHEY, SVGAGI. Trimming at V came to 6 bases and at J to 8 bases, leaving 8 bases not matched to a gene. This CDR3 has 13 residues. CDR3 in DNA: TGTGCCAGCAGATCAAACCAGGGGGCCGGCTACACCTTC. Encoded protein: CASRSNQGAGYTF.

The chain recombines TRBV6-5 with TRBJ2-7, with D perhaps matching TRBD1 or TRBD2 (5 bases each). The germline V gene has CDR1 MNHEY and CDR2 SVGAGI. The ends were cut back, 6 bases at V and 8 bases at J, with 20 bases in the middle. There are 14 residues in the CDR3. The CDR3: CASRHREGVSKQYV. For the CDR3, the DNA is TGTGCCAGCAGACACCGGGAAGGGGTGAGCAAGCAGTACGTC.

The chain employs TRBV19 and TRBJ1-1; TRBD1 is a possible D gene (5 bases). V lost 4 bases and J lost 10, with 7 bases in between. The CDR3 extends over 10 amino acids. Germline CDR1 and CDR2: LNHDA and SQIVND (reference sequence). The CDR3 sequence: CASSNGGAFF. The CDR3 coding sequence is TGTGCCAGTAGTAATGGGGGAGCTTTCTTT.

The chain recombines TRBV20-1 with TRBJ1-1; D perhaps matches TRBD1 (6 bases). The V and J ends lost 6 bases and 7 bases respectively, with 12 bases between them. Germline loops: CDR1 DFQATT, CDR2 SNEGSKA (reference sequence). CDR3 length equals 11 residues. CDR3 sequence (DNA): TGCAGTGCGAAGGGGGGGCGTGAAGCTTTCTTT. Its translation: CSAKGGREAFF.

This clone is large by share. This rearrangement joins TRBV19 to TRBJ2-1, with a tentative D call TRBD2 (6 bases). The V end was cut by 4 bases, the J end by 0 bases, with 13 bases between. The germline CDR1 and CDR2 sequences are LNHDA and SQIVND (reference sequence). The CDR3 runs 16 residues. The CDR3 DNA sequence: TGTGCCAGTAGTAGTACCCGGGGGAGCTCCTACAATGAGCAGTTCTTC. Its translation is CASSSTRGSSYNEQFF.

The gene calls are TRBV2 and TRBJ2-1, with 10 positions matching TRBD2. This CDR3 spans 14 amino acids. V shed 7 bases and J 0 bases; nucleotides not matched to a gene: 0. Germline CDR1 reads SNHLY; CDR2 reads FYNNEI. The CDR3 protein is CASKRGGSYNEQFF. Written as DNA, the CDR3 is TGTGCCAGCAAGCGGGGGGGCTCCTACAATGAGCAGTTCTTC.

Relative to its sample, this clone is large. The chain's CDR3 is CSAAREGGYTF. CDR3 in DNA: TGCAGTGCCGCTAGAGAGGGTGGCTACACCTTC. The chain employs TRBV20-1 and TRBJ1-2; D gene uncertain. This CDR3 comprises 11 residues. V was clipped by 6 bases and J by 7 bases, with 12 bases between them. The germline V gene encodes CDR1 DFQATT and CDR2 SNEGSKA (reference sequence).

The CDR3 bases are TGTGCCAGCAGCCCCGGGGACAGGCAGCCCCAGCATTTT. The encoded protein is CASSPGDRQPQHF. The chain has TRBV7-2 and TRBJ1-5; the match to TRBD1 covers 8 bases. The CDR3 sequence is 13 residues long. Trimming took 5 bases from V and 7 from J; bases not matched to a gene: 4. The germline gives CDR1 SGHTA, CDR2 FQGNSA.

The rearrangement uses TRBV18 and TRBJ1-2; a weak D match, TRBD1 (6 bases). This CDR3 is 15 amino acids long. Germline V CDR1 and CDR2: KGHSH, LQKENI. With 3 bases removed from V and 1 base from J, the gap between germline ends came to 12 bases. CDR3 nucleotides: TGTGCCAGCTCACCCTTATACAGGGATAACTATGGCTACACCTTC. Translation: CASSPLYRDNYGYTF.

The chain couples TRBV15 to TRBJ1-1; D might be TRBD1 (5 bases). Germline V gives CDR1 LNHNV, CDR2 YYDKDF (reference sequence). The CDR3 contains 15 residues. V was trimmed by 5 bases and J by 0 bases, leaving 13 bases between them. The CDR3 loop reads CATSLERTLNTEAFF. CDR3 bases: TGTGCCACCAGCTTGGAGCGGACATTGAACACTGAAGCTTTCTTT. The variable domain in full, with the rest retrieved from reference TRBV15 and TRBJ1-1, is DAMVIQNPRYQVTQFGKPVTLSCSQTLNHNVMYWYQQKSSQAPKLLFHYYDKDFNNEADTPDNFQSRRPNTSFCFLDIRSPGLGDTAMYLCATSLERTLNTEAFFGQGTRLTVV.